This T cell receptor beta chain is from a study of cytomegalovirus exposure and HLA in healthy donors. Regarding the study as a whole: Sequencing likely generated an artifact that appeared as a cluster of highly shared sequence variants. A later analysis reported that several of the most significant clusters appeared to be linked to common viral pathogens, among them Epstein-Barr virus. The productive fraction for most TCR beta V segments was about 90% or about 30% in an earlier analysis.

60 Vbeta and 13 Jbeta primers were used in PCR. TCRdb keeps only in-frame clones here, not all; method: immunoSEQ multiplex PCR. The repertoire holds approximately 140,000 clones, with 60% to 80% as singletons. Worth noting for this clone: The antigen is unknown.

CDR1 is SEHNR, CDR2 FQNEAQ, per germline (reference sequence). CDR3 size: 15 residues. Trimming took 3 bases from V and 4 from J; bases not matched to a gene: 8. The receptor was isolated from a middle-aged man in good health and CMV-seronegative. The chain links TRBV7-9 to TRBJ1-1; 7 positions match TRBD1. The sample taken for sequencing was PBMCs. The CDR3 reads CASSFGGGAGTEAFF. As DNA, the CDR3 is TGTGCCAGCAGCTTCGGAGGGGGCGCGGGCACTGAAGCTTTCTTT.